A single sample is the source of the 27 T cell receptor beta chains below, sequenced in a study of Graves' ophthalmopathy and Graves' hyperthyroidism. The authors amplified TCR beta CDR3 regions from RNA transcripts. After a first-round RT-PCR with HTBI primers, a second-round multiplex PCR was run. TCRdb re-analysed the multiplex PCR reads in MiXCR, keeping a single row per CDR3 protein. The sample holds approximately 700,000 distinct CDR3 sequences, 40% seen once. Sequencing was done on a sample of peripheral blood. The receptors here all came from an adult man with Graves' ophthalmopathy.

This chain uses TRBV7-2 with TRBJ1-5; D is possibly TRBD1 (6 bases). V lost 5 bases and J lost 6, with 17 bases in between. The CDR3 runs to 15 residues. Germline CDR1 reads SGHTA; CDR2 reads FQGNSA. In DNA, the CDR3 is TGTGCCAGCAGCCCGCCCGGGGGGGCGCTTCAGCCCCAGCATTTT. Translated: CASSPPGGALQPQHF.

About this clonotype: A much larger clone differs from this one at a single base, so this may be a read error. V gene TRBV20-1 combines with J gene TRBJ2-6; D gene ambiguous. This CDR3 comprises 15 residues. The germline V gene has CDR1 DFQATT and CDR2 SNEGSKA (reference sequence). Trimming stripped 6 bases from V and 0 bases from J, with 12 bases between. CDR3 bases: TGCAGTGCGCCCCGGTATGGCTCTGGGGCCAACGTCCTGACTTTC. Translation: CSAPRYGSGANVLTF.

As for this clonotype: This sequence may be a read error, since a much larger clone differs from it by one base. The gene calls are TRBV19 and TRBJ1-2; 8 bases are a match to TRBD1. V dropped 4 bases and J dropped 8; count of bases not matched to a gene: 6. The CDR3 covers 13 residues. The germline V gene has CDR1 LNHDA and CDR2 SQIVND (reference sequence). The DNA of the CDR3 is TGTGCCAGTAGTACCGGACAGGGAAGGGGCTACACCTTC. It encodes CASSTGQGRGYTF.

Note on this clonotype: A read error may be the cause here, since a much bigger clone is one base away. The genes are TRBV29-1 and TRBJ2-7; TRBD1 aligns across 11 bases. With 4 bases clipped from V and 5 bases from J, the junction kept 4 bases outside the gene matches. Germline V gene data show CDR1 as SQVTM and CDR2 as ANQGSEA. The CDR3 loop spans 13 amino acids. The CDR3 loop reads CSVGGQGANEQYF. The CDR3 DNA follows: TGCAGCGTTGGCGGACAGGGGGCCAACGAGCAGTACTTC.

The J gene is TRBJ1-1, the V gene TRBV7-2; TRBD1 aligns across 7 bases. The J segment lost 1 base and the V segment lost 3 bases, leaving 8 bases of the junction unmatched. The CDR3 spans 16 residues. Looked up from germline, CDR1 is SGHTA and CDR2 is FQGNSA. This CDR3 reads CASSFTAGTANTEAFF. CDR3 DNA sequence: TGTGCCAGCAGCTTCACCGCGGGGACAGCGAACACTGAAGCTTTCTTT.

The CDR3, as DNA: TGCGCCAGCAGCGCCCGGACAGGGGGCGGGCAAGAGACCCAGTACTTC. Translating it yields CASSARTGGGQETQYF. The chain carries TRBV5-1 and TRBJ2-5; TRBD1 matches 11 bases. Germline CDR1 is SGHRS and CDR2 is YFSETQ. J lost 2 bases, V lost 4 bases, and 7 bases had no gene match. CDR3 length: 16 amino acids. Supplemented by reference TRBV5-1 and TRBJ2-5, the full variable domain reads KAGVTQTPRYLIKTRGQQVTLSCSPISGHRSVSWYQQTPGQGLQFLFEYFSETQRNKGNFPGRFSGRQFSNSRSEMNVSTLELGDSALYLCASSARTGGGQETQYFGPGTRLLVL.

A note on this clonotype: The CDR3 carries no conserved terminal phenylalanine or tryptophan, so it likely arises from a read error. The chain is built from TRBV20-1 and TRBJ2-5; 9 bases are shared with TRBD2. Germline loops: CDR1 DFQATT, CDR2 SNEGSKA (reference sequence). This CDR3 comprises 17 residues. The V and J ends lost 2 bases and 2 bases, in that order; junction bases with no gene match: 12. The CDR3 sequence: CSARTGGRALGQETQYC. The CDR3 coding sequence is TGCAGTGCTAGAACTGGCGGGAGGGCCCTAGGGCAAGAGACCCAGTACTGC.

The table lists this clonotype with many counts. As DNA, the CDR3 is TGCAGCGTTTCTCCGGGACAGGGTGATCAGCCCCAGCATTTT. Translated: CSVSPGQGDQPQHF. The J gene is TRBJ1-5, the V gene TRBV29-1; 9 bases agree with TRBD1. Germline loops: CDR1 SQVTM, CDR2 ANQGSEA. Trimming at V came to 5 bases and at J to 5 bases, leaving 7 bases not matched to a gene. The CDR3 runs 14 residues.

This clonotype was seen repeatedly, ten times or more. The rearrangement joins TRBV10-3 to TRBJ1-4; 12 bases are a match to TRBD1. V lost 2 bases to trimming and J lost 6 bases; unmatched junction nucleotides: 4. This CDR3 has 16 residues. Germline CDR1 ENHRY, CDR2 SYGVKD. The DNA of the CDR3 is TGTGCCATCAGTGAGACGGGACAGGGGGCTTATGAAAAACTGTTTTTT. Translating gives CAISETGQGAYEKLFF.

The chain recombines TRBV2 with TRBJ2-7; maybe TRBD2 (6 bases). V lost 1 base and J lost 0, with 10 bases in between. CDR3 length equals 15 residues. In germline, CDR1 is SNHLY, CDR2 FYNNEI. The CDR3 is CASSEVTGVSYEQYF. The CDR3 region has the DNA TGTGCCAGCAGTGAAGTGACGGGGGTCTCCTACGAGCAGTACTTC. Supplemented by reference TRBV2 and TRBJ2-7, the full variable domain reads EPEVTQTPSHQVTQMGQEVILRCVPISNHLYFYWYRQILGQKVEFLVSFYNNEISEKSEIFDDQFSVERPDGSNFTLKIRSTKLEDSAMYFCASSEVTGVSYEQYFGPGTRLTVT.

This clonotype was observed many times. The chain is built from TRBV29-1 and TRBJ1-2; D is ambiguous. Germline assignment: CDR1 SQVTM and CDR2 ANQGSEA. Trimming removed 6 bases at V and 8 bases at J, with 13 bases between. The CDR3 extends over 11 amino acids. The CDR3 reads CSVMNGEGYTF. The CDR3 DNA follows: TGCAGCGTCATGAATGGGGAAGGCTACACCTTC.

This clonotype was seen many times. The rearrangement joins TRBV10-1 to TRBJ2-2; no reliable D call. This CDR3 region has 20 residues. Germline-derived CDR1 and CDR2 are WNHNN and SYGVQD (reference sequence). Trimming removed 7 bases at V and 7 bases at J, with 34 bases between. The CDR3 bases are TGCGCCAGCAATCCCCTCGGGTTATGCCCACTAAAACATAATAGCGGGGAGCTGTTTTTT. It translates to CASNPLGLCPLKHNSGELFF.

V gene TRBV7-9 combines with J gene TRBJ2-2; the D gene is possibly TRBD2 (5 bases). Germline CDR1 is SEHNR and CDR2 is FQNEAQ (reference sequence). Deletions cut 11 bases from V and 7 bases from J, with 17 bases between. The CDR3 totals 13 residues. CDR3 in DNA: TGTGCCGGTAGTATTGGAGGCGGCGGGGAGCTGTTTTTT. Translation gives CAGSIGGGGELFF.

Ten or more counts support this clonotype. The rearrangement uses TRBV20-1 and TRBJ2-7; D gene ambiguous. Trimming took off 0 bases at V and 2 bases at J, with 8 bases between the two ends. Per the germline V gene, CDR1 is DFQATT and CDR2 is SNEGSKA (reference sequence). This CDR3 comprises 13 residues. The chain's CDR3 is CSARDSLAYEQYF. In DNA form, the CDR3 reads TGCAGTGCTAGAGATAGTCTAGCCTACGAGCAGTACTTC.

The chain combines TRBV7-2 with TRBJ2-7, with no clear D. Per germline, CDR1 SGHTA and CDR2 FQGNSA. The CDR3 has 18 amino acids. The germline V and J ends were trimmed by 4 bases and 0 bases, with 22 bases remaining between them. CDR3 sequence reads: CASSSPDRLVRNSYEQYF. CDR3 sequence (DNA): TGTGCCAGCAGCTCCCCCGACCGACTGGTTAGAAACTCCTACGAGCAGTACTTC.

In its sample, this clonotype was seen a few times. The chain combines TRBV7-9 with TRBJ2-7, with no clear D. Germline CDR1 and CDR2: SEHNR and FQNEAQ (reference sequence). This CDR3 has 13 residues. V was pared by 5 bases and J by 4 bases, with 12 bases between. CDR3 DNA: TGTGCCAGCAGCCAAGTGGTAGATTACGAGCAGTACTTC. This gives the protein CASSQVVDYEQYF.

The chain is built from TRBV19 and TRBJ1-1; D not resolved. The CDR3 length is 11 residues. Germline V gene lookup returns CDR1 LNHDA and CDR2 SQIVND (reference sequence). The V and J ends lost 7 bases and 7 bases respectively, with 10 bases between them. The CDR3: CASMDVGEAFF. DNA of the CDR3: TGTGCCAGTATGGATGTGGGTGAAGCTTTCTTT.

As concerns this clonotype: It is likely a read error, because the conserved phenylalanine at the end of the CDR3 is missing. This chain joins TRBV19 and TRBJ1-6; 8 bases fit TRBD1. The CDR3 consists of 13 residues. J lost 7 bases, V lost 7 bases, and 3 bases had no gene match. Looked up from germline, CDR1 is LNHDA and CDR2 is SQIVND (reference sequence). CDR3 DNA sequence: TGTGCCAGTACAGGGGGCTGGAATTCACCCCTCCACTAT. This translates into CASTGGWNSPLHY.

This sequence joins TRBV2 and TRBJ2-7, with 9 bases fitting TRBD1. CDR3 length equals 15 residues. The J segment lost 6 bases and the V segment lost 6 bases, leaving 12 bases of the junction unmatched. In germline, CDR1 is SNHLY, CDR2 FYNNEI. DNA for the CDR3: TGTGCCAGCAGACAACCTCGCGGGACAGGGTTCGAGCAGTACTTC. This gives the protein CASRQPRGTGFEQYF.

Turning to this clonotype: The junction and the germline gene differ at one end; a read error may be behind it. V and J are TRBV2 and TRBJ2-7; D may be TRBD2 (5 bases). The length of the CDR3 is 15 residues. From germline, CDR1 is SNHLY and CDR2 FYNNEI. CDR3 in amino acids: CASSVVRAVSYGQYF. CDR3 bases: TGTGCCAGCAGTGTTGTGCGGGCGGTCTCCTACGGGCAGTACTTC.

This clonotype occurred many times. The chain couples TRBV2 to TRBJ1-2; D might be TRBD1 (5 bases). This CDR3 region has 13 residues. Germline V gene data show CDR1 as SNHLY and CDR2 as FYNNEI. V dropped 6 bases and J dropped 7 bases, with 15 bases sitting between them. CDR3 DNA: TGTGCCAGCAGGGACAATCGGGGAGGTGGCTACACCTTC. This translates into CASRDNRGGGYTF. Variable domain in full (rest from reference TRBV2 and TRBJ1-2): EPEVTQTPSHQVTQMGQEVILRCVPISNHLYFYWYRQILGQKVEFLVSFYNNEISEKSEIFDDQFSVERPDGSNFTLKIRSTKLEDSAMYFCASRDNRGGGYTFGSGTRLTVV.

This rearrangement joins TRBV2 to TRBJ1-1, with D perhaps matching TRBD1 (6 bases). The CDR3 is made up of 15 amino acids. CDR1 and CDR2 from the germline V gene are SNHLY and FYNNEI. V lost 6 bases and J lost 1, with 15 bases in between. The DNA for the CDR3 is TGTGCCAGCAGCGTTAGGGACAATCAGAACACTGAAGCTTTCTTT. This sequence encodes CASSVRDNQNTEAFF.

This clonotype appeared many times. The V call is TRBV10-2, the J call TRBJ1-1; the D is unclear. V lost 1 base, J lost 6 bases, and 12 bases lay in between. The CDR3 contains 14 residues. Germline assignment: CDR1 WSHSY and CDR2 SAAADI. This CDR3 reads CASSEYRVKAEAFF. As DNA, the CDR3 is TGCGCCAGCAGTGAGTATCGGGTTAAGGCTGAAGCTTTCTTT.

This clonotype was observed at least ten times. The chain couples TRBV5-8 to TRBJ2-5, with 8 bases that match TRBD1. Trimming at V came to 3 bases and at J to 3 bases, leaving 4 bases not matched to a gene. CDR1 and CDR2 (germline): SGHTS, YDEGEE. CDR3 length equals 14 residues. DNA for the CDR3: TGTGCCAGCAGCTCACTGACAGGGGAAGAGACCCAGTACTTC. Translating it yields CASSSLTGEETQYF.

Note on this clonotype: One end of the junction does not line up with germline, which may come from a read error. This chain uses TRBV7-6 with TRBJ2-7; 7 bases map to TRBD2. In germline, CDR1 is SGHVS, CDR2 FNYEAQ. This CDR3 spans 13 amino acids. Here the CDR3 DNA reads TGTGCCGGCAGCCAACGCGGGAGAGACGAGCAGTACTTC. This gives the protein CAGSQRGRDEQYF. The variable domain in full, with the rest retrieved from reference TRBV7-6 and TRBJ2-7, is GAGVSQSPRYKVTKRGQDVALRCDPISGHVSLYWYRQALGQGPEFLTYFNYEAQQDKSGLPNDRFSAERPEGSISTLTIQRTEQRDSAMYRCAGSQRGRDEQYFGPGTRLTVT.

The V and J genes are TRBV20-1 and TRBJ2-2, with D possibly TRBD1 on 6 matching bases. V was shortened by 6 bases and J by 1 base, with 12 bases between the two germline ends. This CDR3 has 14 residues. CDR1 is DFQATT and CDR2 is SNEGSKA in the germline V gene (reference sequence). CDR3 DNA: TGCAGTGCGGAGAGGGGGATGAACACCGGGGAGCTGTTTTTT. Protein: CSAERGMNTGELFF.

This clonotype has more than one count but fewer than ten. The chain recombines TRBV20-1 with TRBJ1-2, with D possibly matching TRBD1 (6 bases). The germline V gene encodes CDR1 DFQATT and CDR2 SNEGSKA (reference sequence). CDR3 length: 13 residues. The ends were cut back, 2 bases at V and 8 bases at J, with 15 bases in the middle. The chain's CDR3 is CSARRGEGDGYTF. The CDR3, as DNA: TGCAGTGCTAGAAGGGGAGAGGGGGACGGCTACACCTTC.